This passage covers 28 T cell receptor beta chains from one sample sequenced in a study of CD4 T cells in relation to SARS-CoV-2 and coronaviruses. No cognate antigen is known for these TCRs. The unexposed donors gave CD4+ T cells in about 2011-2019, prior to COVID-19. Isolation of CD4+ T cells took place after roughly nine days in culture. Method: immunoSEQ multiplex PCR; TCRdb's copy keeps in-frame clones and lacks some. The profile shows some 26,000 clones, 74% of them singletons. The sequenced material came from CD4+ T cells from PBMCs, cultured in vitro. The receptor set was obtained from a human donor in good health.

Comment on this clone: A junction boundary mismatches the germline segment, possibly from a read error. The chain links TRBV29-1 to TRBJ2-4; no clear D gene. Germline CDR1 SQVTM, CDR2 ANQGSEA. The CDR3 is made up of 13 amino acids. The CDR3 loop is CSVDDAAKNIQYF. The CDR3 DNA reads as TGCAGCGTTGATGATGCAGCCAAAAATATTCAGTACTTC.

V gene TRBV7-2 combines with J gene TRBJ2-1; 9 nucleotides line up with TRBD2. J gave up 4 bases and V 1 base, and 8 bases lay outside the gene matches. Looked up from germline, CDR1 is SGHTA and CDR2 is FQGNSA. CDR3 length: 17 residues. CDR3 DNA sequence: TGTGCCAGCAGCTTAGGTTTCGCTAGCGGGATATACAATGAGCAGTTCTTC. Its protein product is CASSLGFASGIYNEQFF.

This clone was detected a few times. The genes are TRBV6-2 or TRBV6-3 and TRBJ1-2, with a weak D call TRBD1 (6 bases). V lost 5 bases and J lost 2, with 12 bases in between. Germline V CDR1 and CDR2: MNHEY, SVGEGT. CDR3 length: 14 residues. CDR3 bases: TGTGCCAGCAGTCTCGGGCAGGGGAACTATGGCTACACCTTC. Protein: CASSLGQGNYGYTF.

The CDR3 here is CASSPSGDDTEAFF. CDR3 in DNA: TGTGCCAGCTCACCATCGGGGGACGACACTGAAGCTTTCTTT. The V and J genes are TRBV18 and TRBJ1-1; perhaps TRBD1 as D (5 bases). From germline, CDR1 is KGHSH and CDR2 LQKENI. Trimming removed 2 bases at V and 3 bases at J, with 10 bases between. The CDR3 runs to 14 residues.

The chain carries TRBV27 and TRBJ2-2; 7 bases are a match to TRBD1. Losses at the gene ends were 3 bases for V and 2 bases for J; bases not matched to a gene: 6. There are 16 residues in the CDR3. Germline V lookup: CDR1 MNHEY, CDR2 SMNVEV (reference sequence). The CDR3 DNA follows: TGTGCCAGCAGTTTTACGACAGGGACCAACACCGGGGAGCTGTTTTTT. This gives the protein CASSFTTGTNTGELFF.

The rearrangement joins TRBV14 to TRBJ2-2; D possibly corresponds to TRBD2 (5 bases). This CDR3 comprises 15 residues. V lost 7 bases and J 0 bases, leaving 12 bases between the germline ends. Looked up from germline, CDR1 is SGHDN and CDR2 is FVKESK. The CDR3 sequence is CASTGGPANTGELFF. For the CDR3, the DNA is TGTGCCAGCACAGGAGGACCCGCGAACACCGGGGAGCTGTTTTTT. Using reference TRBV14 and TRBJ2-2 for the parts outside the CDR3, the full variable domain is EAGVTQFPSHSVIEKGQTVTLRCDPISGHDNLYWYRRVMGKEIKFLLHFVKESKQDESGMPNNRFLAERTGGTYSTLKVQPAELEDSGVYFCASTGGPANTGELFFGEGSRLTVL.

The chain combines TRBV18 with TRBJ2-7, with 7 bases lining up with TRBD1. CDR1 is KGHSH, CDR2 LQKENI, per germline. CDR3 length: 17 residues. J was trimmed by 3 bases and V by 0 bases; bases with no gene match: 11. CDR3 region: CASSPPGATGPSYEQYF. The CDR3 region has the DNA TGTGCCAGCTCACCACCGGGCGCGACAGGGCCAAGCTACGAGCAGTACTTC.

The chain has TRBV7-2 and TRBJ2-3; TRBD2 matches 10 bases. The CDR3 length is 17 residues. The ends lost 2 bases at V and 5 bases at J; junction bases unmatched: 10. The V gene's germline CDR1 is SGHTA and CDR2 FQGNSA. DNA of the CDR3: TGTGCCAGCAGCTTACTTCCTAGCGGGGGTGTAGGAGATACGCAGTATTTT. It translates to CASSLLPSGGVGDTQYF. The variable domain in full, completed from reference TRBV7-2 and TRBJ2-3, reads GAGVSQSPSNKVTEKGKDVELRCDPISGHTALYWYRQSLGQGLEFLIYFQGNSAPDKSGLPSDRFSAERTGGSVSTLTIQRTQQEDSAVYLCASSLLPSGGVGDTQYFGPGTRLTVL.

This clone has only a few counts. This chain uses TRBV5-1 with TRBJ2-5; D might be TRBD1 (5 bases). The CDR3 spans 15 residues. Trimming left V 0 bases short and J 7 bases short, with 16 bases between. The germline CDR1 and CDR2 sequences are SGHRS and YFSETQ. The CDR3 loop reads CASSLAGQGMRTQYF. CDR3 in DNA: TGCGCCAGCAGCTTGGCCGGGCAGGGTATGAGGACCCAGTACTTC.

The chain is built from TRBV12-3 or TRBV12-4 and TRBJ2-3, with D perhaps matching TRBD2 (5 bases). The germline V and J ends were trimmed by 5 bases and 11 bases, with 14 bases remaining between them. The CDR3 has 12 residues. This CDR3 reads CASSPDYLVQYF. The CDR3 bases are TGTGCCAGCAGTCCAGACTACTTGGTGCAGTATTTT.

This chain links TRBV19 with TRBJ1-2, with D unclear. The CDR3 runs to 16 residues. CDR1 and CDR2 from the germline V gene are LNHDA and SQIVND (reference sequence). V lost 7 bases and J lost 6, with 24 bases in between. CDR3 sequence reads: CASTPMWVAPADGYTF. The CDR3 DNA is TGTGCCAGTACCCCCATGTGGGTGGCCCCGGCGGATGGCTACACCTTC.

The chain combines TRBV5-4 with TRBJ1-6; tentatively, D is TRBD1 (5 bases). Trimming removed 6 bases at V and 4 bases at J, with 11 bases between. From germline, CDR1 is SGHNT and CDR2 YYREEE (reference sequence). This CDR3 has 14 amino acids. In DNA, the CDR3 is TGTGCCAGCACCCTTCAGGGTTATAATTCACCCCTCCACTTT. Its protein is CASTLQGYNSPLHF.

The chain is built from TRBV19 and TRBJ2-1; TRBD2 matches at 9 bases. There are 16 residues in the CDR3. Germline assignment: CDR1 LNHDA and CDR2 SQIVND (reference sequence). V was pared by 6 bases and J by 4 bases, with 10 bases of the junction left unmatched. The CDR3 here is CASRDGKTSGYNEQFF. The DNA of the CDR3 is TGTGCCAGTAGGGACGGGAAGACTAGCGGTTACAATGAGCAGTTCTTC.

This clone was seen a few times. The genes are TRBV30 and TRBJ1-6; D is unresolved. V was cut by 0 bases and J by 0 bases, with 6 bases left in between. CDR3 length: 15 residues. Germline V gives CDR1 GTSNPN, CDR2 SVGIG (reference sequence). CDR3 sequence (DNA): TGTGCCTGGAGTGTCGGGAGCTCCTATAATTCACCCCTCCACTTT. As protein: CAWSVGSSYNSPLHF.

V gene TRBV5-8 combines with J gene TRBJ2-5, with D unclear. From germline, CDR1 is SGHTS and CDR2 YDEGEE. V dropped 3 bases and J dropped 5 bases, with 14 bases sitting between them. This CDR3 is 14 amino acids long. CDR3 in DNA: TGTGCCAGCAGCTACCGGACGGATTGGGAGACCCAGTACTTC. Encoded protein: CASSYRTDWETQYF.

The genes are TRBV19 and TRBJ1-5, with TRBD1 matching 8 bases. Trimming at V came to 7 bases and at J to 9 bases, leaving 11 bases not matched to a gene. Germline loops: CDR1 LNHDA, CDR2 SQIVND (reference sequence). The CDR3 runs to 14 residues. CDR3 in amino acids: CASTITGGASPQHF. The CDR3 DNA reads as TGTGCCAGTACCATCACAGGGGGTGCCTCGCCCCAGCATTTT.

The chain is built from TRBV11-2 and TRBJ2-3, with D hard to call. Trimming pared 5 bases from V and 1 base from J, leaving 10 bases between. The CDR3 spans 14 residues. From germline, CDR1 is SGHAT and CDR2 FQNNGV. This chain's CDR3 is CASSPPWGTDTQYF. CDR3 sequence (DNA): TGTGCCAGCAGCCCGCCCTGGGGCACAGATACGCAGTATTTT.

V is TRBV5-5 and J is TRBJ2-7, with TRBD1 matching over 7 bases. The CDR3 consists of 13 residues. Trimming at V came to 4 bases and at J to 5 bases, leaving 6 bases not matched to a gene. CDR1 is SGHKS, CDR2 YYEKEE, per germline (reference sequence). The CDR3 coding sequence is TGTGCCAGCAGCCGACAGGGAATCCACGAGCAGTACTTC. It is translated as CASSRQGIHEQYF. Using reference TRBV5-5 and TRBJ2-7 for the parts outside the CDR3, the full variable domain is DAGVTQSPTHLIKTRGQQVTLRCSPISGHKSVSWYQQVLGQGPQFIFQYYEKEERGRGNFPDRFSARQFPNYSSELNVNALLLGDSALYLCASSRQGIHEQYFGPGTRLTVT.

V usage is TRBV2 and J usage is TRBJ1-2; D remains unclear. V dropped 3 bases and J dropped 1 base, with 12 bases sitting between them. This CDR3 region has 15 residues. Germline V gives CDR1 SNHLY, CDR2 FYNNEI. CDR3 sequence reads: CASSDGPALNYGYTF. DNA for the CDR3: TGTGCCAGCAGTGACGGACCCGCCCTTAACTATGGCTACACCTTC.

The J gene is TRBJ1-1, the V gene TRBV21-1; the D segment call TRBD1 is taken from the table without a DNA check. TRBV21-1 is tagged as a pseudogene. The CDR3 has 16 amino acids. DNA for the CDR3: TGTGCCAGCAGCAAAGCGGATGGGGCTATGAACACTGAAGCTTTCTTT. It specifies CASSKADGAMNTEAFF.

Only a few counts were recorded for this clone. This rearrangement joins TRBV19 to TRBJ2-3; the D is unclear. Germline CDR1 and CDR2: LNHDA and SQIVND (reference sequence). V dropped 1 base and J dropped 1 base, with 12 bases sitting between them. The CDR3 totals 16 residues. The CDR3 DNA reads as TGTGCCAGTAGTATAGGTGGAGCGCCCCGCACAGATACGCAGTATTTT. Protein product: CASSIGGAPRTDTQYF.

The chain has TRBV5-4 and TRBJ2-4; weak D call: TRBD1 (6 bases). V lost 0 bases to trimming and J lost 1 base, with 11 bases between them. From germline, CDR1 is SGHNT and CDR2 YYREEE (reference sequence). This CDR3 is 16 amino acids long. The CDR3 loop reads CASSLDRVAAKNIQYF. CDR3 coding DNA: TGTGCCAGCAGCTTGGACAGGGTTGCGGCCAAAAACATTCAGTACTTC.

DNA for the CDR3: TGTGCCAGCAGGGGACGTGCCGACGAGCAGTACTTC. It specifies CASRGRADEQYF. The J gene is TRBJ2-7, the V gene TRBV6-5; D tentatively fits TRBD1 or TRBD2 (5 bases each). CDR3 length: 12 residues. V was shortened by 6 bases and J by 5 bases, with 11 bases between the two germline ends. Germline CDR1 is MNHEY and CDR2 is SVGAGI.

V is TRBV3-1 (or the pseudogene TRBV3-2) and J is TRBJ2-7; unclear D gene. The CDR3 has 11 residues. Trimming left V 4 bases short and J 3 bases short, with 4 bases between. Germline values: CDR1 LGHDT, CDR2 YNNKEL (reference sequence). The CDR3 reads CASSRGYEQYF. CDR3 DNA: TGTGCCAGCAGCCGCGGCTACGAGCAGTACTTC.

DNA for the CDR3: TGTGCCAGCAGTGACTACAGGGAGGACACTGAAGCTTTCTTT. Protein product: CASSDYREDTEAFF. The V and J genes are TRBV6-6 and TRBJ1-1; maybe TRBD1 (6 bases). The CDR3 extends over 14 amino acids. Germline V CDR1 and CDR2: MNHNY, SVGAGI (reference sequence). Trimming took 5 bases from V and 3 from J, leaving 13 bases between them.

This clone was detected once. CDR3: CASSLDGGGNTIYF. DNA for the CDR3: TGTGCCAGCAGCTTAGATGGGGGGGGAAACACCATATATTTT. V and J are TRBV7-2 and TRBJ1-3; possibly TRBD1 for D (5 bases). There are 14 residues in the CDR3. V was cut by 1 base and J by 4 bases, with 8 bases left in between. Germline V gene lookup returns CDR1 SGHTA and CDR2 FQGNSA.

The CDR3, as DNA: TGTGCCAGCTCACCAGGGAGGGACAGTAATTCACCCCTCCACTTT. It specifies CASSPGRDSNSPLHF. The chain recombines TRBV18 with TRBJ1-6, with 7 bases lining up with TRBD1. The CDR3 length is 15 residues. V gave up 2 bases and J gave up 6 bases; unmatched junction bases: 4. CDR1 and CDR2 (germline): KGHSH, LQKENI.

This chain joins TRBV4-3 and TRBJ1-4; tentative D call: TRBD1 (6 bases). CDR1 LGHNA and CDR2 YSLEER come from the germline V gene. This CDR3 is 17 amino acids long. V lost 0 bases to trimming and J lost 0 bases, with 11 bases between them. The CDR3 nucleotides are TGCGCCAGCAGCCAAGACCAGCGGACAGCAACTAATGAAAAACTGTTTTTT. Amino acid sequence: CASSQDQRTATNEKLFF.